Reported below is one T cell receptor (beta chain). What it binds is not known. Libraries were prepared by immunoSEQ multiplex PCR; TCRdb keeps only in-frame clonotypes and omits some of them. In the table there are about 130,000 clones, roughly 90% of which are singletons. These data come from a study of PD-1 blockade in mismatch repair-deficient tumors. Study at large: Patients had about eleven mismatch repair-deficient cancer types and were previously treated and progressing. Overall study results and limits: Tumor-resident clones, often absent from pretreatment blood, expanded after pembrolizumab and then contracted.

All patients were mismatch repair deficient, assessed by either PCR or immunohistochemistry. The TCR-sequenced patients were three responders to pembrolizumab. Between the trimmed V and J ends, which lost 4 bases and 3 bases, there was a span of 10 bases. In germline, CDR1 is SEHNR, CDR2 FQNEAQ (reference sequence). This CDR3 contains 13 residues. The chain employs TRBV7-9 and TRBJ2-7; D gene unclear. The sequence was collected from an adult with mismatch repair-deficient cancer. The starting material was peripheral blood, obtained roughly 70 weeks after starting pembrolizumab. The CDR3 here is CASSSKDRYEQYF. CDR3 in DNA: TGTGCCAGCAGCTCGAAAGATCGCTACGAGCAGTACTTC.